This TCR beta chain was retrieved from a study of shared clonotypes between healthy human individuals. Turning to the study itself: Three CD4 naive, three CD4 memory, two CD8 naive and one CD8 memory plate were used per donor.

This CDR3 region has 16 residues. The V gene's germline CDR1 is SGHAT and CDR2 FQNNGV. V was cut by 2 bases and J by 0 bases, with 11 bases left in between. This clone was recorded only once. TCRdb's table, derived via immunoSEQ multiplex PCR, lists solely in-frame clones and lacks some. In the table there are around 2.3 million clones, approximately 96% of which are singletons. This chain uses TRBV11-2 with TRBJ2-1; D is undetermined. This receptor was identified in a man aged 18-30 years in good health. Input material: naive CD4+ T cells sorted from blood. Subset in this sample: CD45RA+ positively selected. CDR3 sequence: CASSLRFRSSYNEQFF. The DNA of the CDR3 is TGTGCCAGCAGCTTAAGATTCCGGAGCTCCTACAATGAGCAGTTCTTC.